These 15 T cell receptor beta chains originate from one sample sequenced in a study of cytomegalovirus exposure and HLA in healthy donors. The PCR had 60 Vbeta and 13 Jbeta primers. Measured with immunoSEQ multiplex PCR; TCRdb has only the in-frame clones, and not every one. This sample has around 200,000 clones, with about 80% found just once. Sequencing was carried out using PBMCs. Receptors originate from a woman aged 40 to 49 in good health and CMV-seronegative.

The genes are TRBV5-6 and TRBJ1-5; D is perhaps TRBD1 (5 bases). The CDR3 covers 15 residues. The V end was cut by 0 bases, the J end by 6 bases, with 13 bases between. Looked up from germline, CDR1 is SGHDT and CDR2 is YYEEEE. The CDR3 sequence is CASSLEAQGGQPQHF. The CDR3 nucleotides are TGTGCCAGCAGCTTGGAGGCCCAGGGTGGTCAGCCCCAGCATTTT. Filled out from reference TRBV5-6 and TRBJ1-5, the complete variable domain reads DAGVTQSPTHLIKTRGQQVTLRCSPKSGHDTVSWYQQALGQGPQFIFQYYEEEERQRGNFPDRFSGHQFPNYSSELNVNALLLGDSALYLCASSLEAQGGQPQHFGDGTRLSIL.

The sample holds one count of this clone. This chain links TRBV7-9 with TRBJ1-1, with 7 bases matching TRBD1. J was trimmed by 2 bases and V by 5 bases; bases with no gene match: 5. This CDR3 spans 14 amino acids. Germline CDR1 reads SEHNR; CDR2 reads FQNEAQ (reference sequence). CDR3 loop: CASSPRDRNTEAFF. CDR3 in DNA: TGTGCCAGCAGCCCCCGGGACAGAAACACTGAAGCTTTCTTT.

V and J are TRBV18 and TRBJ1-1; D gene ambiguous. V lost 3 bases and J 6 bases, leaving 17 bases between the germline ends. The CDR3 is 15 residues long. The germline V gene encodes CDR1 KGHSH and CDR2 LQKENI. CDR3 DNA: TGTGCCAGCTCACCCTCCGCGGCGGGGAGGGCTGAAGCTTTCTTT. It codes for CASSPSAAGRAEAFF.

This chain uses TRBV30 with TRBJ2-7; 8 positions match TRBD1. There are 16 residues in the CDR3. Per germline, CDR1 GTSNPN and CDR2 SVGIG (reference sequence). J gave up 0 bases and V 0 bases, and 7 bases lay outside the gene matches. The CDR3: CAWSVGRGPNSYEQYF. CDR3 in DNA: TGTGCCTGGAGTGTGGGCAGGGGGCCGAACTCCTACGAGCAGTACTTC.

This clone showed up just a few times. V and J are TRBV9 and TRBJ2-1; 8 bases match TRBD1. The J segment lost 4 bases and the V segment lost 0 bases, leaving 15 bases of the junction unmatched. Germline values: CDR1 SGDLS, CDR2 YYNGEE. The CDR3 is 19 residues long. DNA for the CDR3: TGTGCCAGCAGCGTAGCTTATGTGGAGACAGGGGTTAGATACAATGAGCAGTTCTTC. It specifies CASSVAYVETGVRYNEQFF.

The V and J genes are TRBV29-1 and TRBJ2-1; perhaps TRBD1 as D (6 bases). CDR3 length: 12 residues. The V and J ends lost 4 bases and 5 bases respectively, with 9 bases between them. From germline, CDR1 is SQVTM and CDR2 ANQGSEA. The CDR3 loop reads CSVVRGNNEQFF. The CDR3 DNA reads as TGCAGCGTTGTAAGGGGGAACAATGAGCAGTTCTTC.

V usage is TRBV6-1 and J usage is TRBJ1-4; possibly TRBD1 for D (5 bases). Deletions cut 6 bases from V and 4 bases from J, with 12 bases between. The germline CDR1 and CDR2 sequences are MNHNS and SASEGT. The CDR3 extends over 14 amino acids. In DNA, the CDR3 is TGTGCCAGCAGAGACCAGGGATTTAATGAAAAACTGTTTTTT. It codes for CASRDQGFNEKLFF.

This chain uses TRBV27 with TRBJ2-3; TRBD2 matches 9 bases. CDR3 size: 15 residues. J was trimmed by 3 bases and V by 3 bases; bases with no gene match: 4. Germline loops: CDR1 MNHEY, CDR2 SMNVEV (reference sequence). DNA of the CDR3: TGTGCCAGCAGTTTGCTAGCGGGGAGGACAGATACGCAGTATTTT. It specifies CASSLLAGRTDTQYF.

The gene calls are TRBV2 and TRBJ2-7; the match to TRBD1 covers 7 bases. CDR1 and CDR2 (germline): SNHLY, FYNNEI. V lost 8 bases and J lost 0; bases outside the gene matches: 10. The CDR3 runs to 15 residues. DNA for the CDR3: TGTGCCAGCTCTACAGACAGGGTAAGCTCCTACGAGCAGTACTTC. Translating it yields CASSTDRVSSYEQYF.

This rearrangement joins TRBV7-2 to TRBJ1-4; possible D gene TRBD1, 6 bases. V lost 0 bases to trimming and J lost 8 bases, with 16 bases between them. Germline V gene data show CDR1 as SGHTA and CDR2 as FQGNSA. This CDR3 contains 16 residues. CDR3 nucleotides: TGTGCCAGCAGCTTAGCACCGGGACAAGGGGAGGAAAAACTGTTTTTT. This codes for CASSLAPGQGEEKLFF.

The rearrangement joins TRBV11-2 to TRBJ2-7; 9 nucleotides agree with TRBD1. V gave up 2 bases and J gave up 3 bases; unmatched junction bases: 8. CDR1 and CDR2 from the germline V gene are SGHAT and FQNNGV. The CDR3 sequence is 16 residues long. The CDR3 here is CASSLNSGTGYYEQYF. The CDR3 coding sequence is TGTGCCAGCAGCTTAAATTCCGGGACAGGGTACTACGAGCAGTACTTC.

The chain uses TRBV19 and TRBJ2-1; 7 nucleotides agree with TRBD2. Germline-derived CDR1 and CDR2 are LNHDA and SQIVND (reference sequence). The CDR3 loop spans 14 amino acids. The V gene end was trimmed by 4 bases and the J gene end by 3 bases; junction bases not matched to a gene: 3. The CDR3 here is CASSSRDYYNEQFF. CDR3 sequence (DNA): TGTGCCAGTAGTAGCCGGGACTACTACAATGAGCAGTTCTTC.

The V and J genes are TRBV19 and TRBJ2-5; 7 nucleotides match TRBD2. Germline CDR1 LNHDA, CDR2 SQIVND (reference sequence). The trim removed 5 bases at V and 4 bases at J, leaving 7 bases unmatched. This CDR3 region has 14 residues. For the CDR3, the DNA is TGTGCCAGTAGTCTGGGGGGGGGTCGAGAGACCCAGTACTTC. It encodes CASSLGGGRETQYF.

The chain employs TRBV5-1 and TRBJ2-7; 7 bases map to TRBD2. CDR1 and CDR2 (germline): SGHRS, YFSETQ. V trimming: 4 bases; J trimming: 4 bases; junction bases outside the gene matches: 2. CDR3 length: 12 residues. CDR3 in DNA: TGCGCCAGCAGCCCGGGAGGATACGAGCAGTACTTC. This translates into CASSPGGYEQYF.

The V and J genes are TRBV5-4 and TRBJ1-4; 8 bases fit TRBD1. Unmatched junction bases numbered 4, after V lost 3 bases and J lost 6 bases. The length of the CDR3 is 14 residues. CDR1 is SGHNT and CDR2 is YYREEE in the germline V gene (reference sequence). The CDR3 is CASSSGTGDEKLFF. DNA for the CDR3: TGTGCCAGCAGCTCCGGGACAGGTGATGAAAAACTGTTTTTT.